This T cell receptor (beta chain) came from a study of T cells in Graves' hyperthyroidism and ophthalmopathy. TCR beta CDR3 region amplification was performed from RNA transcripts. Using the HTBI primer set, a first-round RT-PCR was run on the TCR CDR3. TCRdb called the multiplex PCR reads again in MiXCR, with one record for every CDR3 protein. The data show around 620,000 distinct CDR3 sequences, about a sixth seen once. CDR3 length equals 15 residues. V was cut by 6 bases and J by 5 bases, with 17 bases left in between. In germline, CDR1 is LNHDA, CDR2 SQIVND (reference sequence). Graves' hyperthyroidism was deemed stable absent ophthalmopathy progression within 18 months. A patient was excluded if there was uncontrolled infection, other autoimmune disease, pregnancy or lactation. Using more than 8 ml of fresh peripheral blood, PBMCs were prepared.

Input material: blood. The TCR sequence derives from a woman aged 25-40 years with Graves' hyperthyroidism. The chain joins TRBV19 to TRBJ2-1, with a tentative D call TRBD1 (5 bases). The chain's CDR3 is CASSRRQGGNNEQFF. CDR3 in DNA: TGTGCCAGTAGCCGGCGGCAGGGTGGGAACAATGAGCAGTTCTTC.